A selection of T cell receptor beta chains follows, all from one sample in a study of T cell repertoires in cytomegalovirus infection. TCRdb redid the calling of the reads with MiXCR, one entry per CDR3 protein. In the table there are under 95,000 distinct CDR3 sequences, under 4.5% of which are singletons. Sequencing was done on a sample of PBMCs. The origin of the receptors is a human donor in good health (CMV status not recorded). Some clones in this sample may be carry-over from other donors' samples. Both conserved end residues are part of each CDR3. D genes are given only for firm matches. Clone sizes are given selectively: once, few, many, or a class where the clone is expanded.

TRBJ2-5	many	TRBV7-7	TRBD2	TGTGCTAGCAGCCCAAGGACTAGCAGCCAAGAGACCCAGTACTTC	CASSPRTSSQETQYF
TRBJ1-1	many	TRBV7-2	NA	TGTGCCAGCAGCTTAGAAACACTCCCCACGCGAGCTTTCTTT	CASSLETLPTRAFF
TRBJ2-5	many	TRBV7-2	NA	TGTGCCAGCAGCCCCCCCTTTGGGAAGAAAGAGACCCAGTACTTC	CASSPPFGKKETQYF
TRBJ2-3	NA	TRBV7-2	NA	TGTGCCAGCGGTTCTGGAGGCACGCAGTATTTT	CASGSGGTQYF
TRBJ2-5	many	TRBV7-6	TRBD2	TGTGCCAGCAGCTTAGGCGCTAGCGGGGGTGGTTTCGAGACCCAGTACTTC	CASSLGASGGGFETQYF
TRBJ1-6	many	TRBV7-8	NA	TGTGCCAGCAGCTTCGAAGGAGCCAATTCACCCCTCCACTTT	CASSFEGANSPLHF
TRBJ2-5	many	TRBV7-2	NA	TGTGCCAGCAGCGCCTTAGGGACCCAGTACTTC	CASSALGTQYF
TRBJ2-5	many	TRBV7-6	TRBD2	TGTGCCAGCAGCTCCTTCCAGCGGGGGATCGGGGAGACCCAGTACTTC	CASSSFQRGIGETQYF
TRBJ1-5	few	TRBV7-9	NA	TGTGCCAGCAGCATGGGGGGGCATCAGCCCCAGCATTTT	CASSMGGHQPQHF
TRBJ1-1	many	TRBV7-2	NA	TGTGCCAGCAGCCTACGGTTGTTATACACTGAAGCTTTCTTT	CASSLRLLYTEAFF
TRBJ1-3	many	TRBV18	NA	TGTGCCAGCTCTTTGGACAGAGAAGCTGGAAACACCATATATTTT	CASSLDREAGNTIYF
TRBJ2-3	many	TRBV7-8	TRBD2	TGTGCCAGCAGCTTAGCCCGCGGGGGGGCTACAGATACGCAGTATTTT	CASSLARGGATDTQYF
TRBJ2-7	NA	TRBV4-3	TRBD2	TGCGCCAGCAGTCCGTCAGCGGGGGGTTTCTACGAGCAGTACTTC	CASSPSAGGFYEQYF
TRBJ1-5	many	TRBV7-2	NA	TGTGCCAGCAGCTTAGGGCAAACGCGCAATCAGCCCCAGCATTTT	CASSLGQTRNQPQHF
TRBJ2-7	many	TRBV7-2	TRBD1	TGTGCCAGCAGCTTATCGGGACAGCCCTACGAGCAGTACTTC	CASSLSGQPYEQYF
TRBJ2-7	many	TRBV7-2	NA	TGTGCCAGCAGGGAGACAGTAGGGAGCCCCTACGAGCAGTACTTC	CASRETVGSPYEQYF
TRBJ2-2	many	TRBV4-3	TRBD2	TGCGCCAGCAGCCAAGATGTGCTAGCGGCGAACACCGGGGAGCTGTTTTTT	CASSQDVLAANTGELFF
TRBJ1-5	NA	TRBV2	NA	TGTGCCAGCAGTGAGGCGCGGGGGGGCAATCAGCCCCAGCATTTT	CASSEARGGNQPQHF
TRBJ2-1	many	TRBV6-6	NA	TGTGCCAGCAGTGACATGAGCTCCTACAATGAGCAGTTCTTC	CASSDMSSYNEQFF
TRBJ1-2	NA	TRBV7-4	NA	TGTGCCAGCAGCCCCCAACAGCTTTATGGCTACACCTTC	CASSPQQLYGYTF
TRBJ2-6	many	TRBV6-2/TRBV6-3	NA	TGTGCCAGCAGTTACTCGAGTGGGGCCAACGTCCTGACTTTC	CASSYSSGANVLTF
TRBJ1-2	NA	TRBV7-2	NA	TGTGCCAGCAGCTACCGGGACATCGGAAAGGGCTACACCTTC	CASSYRDIGKGYTF
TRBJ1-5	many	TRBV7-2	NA	TGTGCCAGCAGCTTAGAAATCAATCAGCCCCAGCATTTT	CASSLEINQPQHF
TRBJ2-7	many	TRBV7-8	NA	TGTGCCAGCACCTGGGGGGACTCCTACGAGCAGTACTTC	CASTWGDSYEQYF
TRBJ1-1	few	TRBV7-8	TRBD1	TGTGCCAGCAGCCTCACAGGGGGCGTCACTGAAGCTTTCTTT	CASSLTGGVTEAFF
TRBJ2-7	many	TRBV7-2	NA	TGTGCCAGCAGCCCCCAAGGGACTTCTGTAGCCTACGAGCAGTACTTC	CASSPQGTSVAYEQYF
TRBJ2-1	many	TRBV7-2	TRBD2	TGTGCCAGCAGCTTAGGCTCCCCTAGCGGGAGGGCGGGGAATGAGCAGTTCTTC	CASSLGSPSGRAGNEQFF
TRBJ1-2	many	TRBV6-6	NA	TGTGCCAGCAGCGTCCCTGGTGCCAAGGGCTACACCTTC	CASSVPGAKGYTF
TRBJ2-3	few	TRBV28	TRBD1	TGTGCCAGCGCGACAGGGTCAGATACGCAGTATTTT	CASATGSDTQYF
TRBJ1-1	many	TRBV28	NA	TGTGCCAGCACCTCTGCGGGGGGCACTGAAGCTTTCTTT	CASTSAGGTEAFF
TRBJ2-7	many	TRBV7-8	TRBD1	TGTGCCAGCAGCTTAGGAGGGACAGGCGAGCAGTACTTC	CASSLGGTGEQYF
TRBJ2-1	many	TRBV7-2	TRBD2	TGTGCCAGCAGCCCATATCCCGGGACTAGCGCTTACAATGAGCAGTTCTTC	CASSPYPGTSAYNEQFF
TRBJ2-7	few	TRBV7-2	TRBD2	TGTGCCAGCAGCGCTCGGGGGGGCTCCTACGAGCAGTACTTC	CASSARGGSYEQYF
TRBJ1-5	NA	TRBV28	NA	TGTGCCAGCAGGAGCCAGGCCGGTCAGCCCCAGCATTTT	CASRSQAGQPQHF
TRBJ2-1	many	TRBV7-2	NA	TGTGCCAGCAGCCCGCTAGGGCCCCCAGCTGAGCAGTTCTTC	CASSPLGPPAEQFF
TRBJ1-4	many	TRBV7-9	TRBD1	TGTGCCAGCAGCACAACAGGGGCGGCTAATGAAAAACTGTTTTTT	CASSTTGAANEKLFF
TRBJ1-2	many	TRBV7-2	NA	TGTGCCAGCAGCTTAGGTCCCCCCGGCTACACCTTC	CASSLGPPGYTF
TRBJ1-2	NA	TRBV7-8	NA	TGTGCCAGCAGCCACAGAAACTATGGCTACACCTTC	CASSHRNYGYTF
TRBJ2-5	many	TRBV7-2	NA	TGTGCCAGCAGCCCTATGCCGATGCTGGGCAGCCAGACCCAGTACTTC	CASSPMPMLGSQTQYF
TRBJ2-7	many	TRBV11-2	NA	TGTGCCAGCAGCACCCAGACCAAATCCTACGAGCAGTACTTC	CASSTQTKSYEQYF
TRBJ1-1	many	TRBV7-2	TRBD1	TGTGCCAGCAGCTCGGGGACAGGGAAAACAACTGAAGCTTTCTTT	CASSSGTGKTTEAFF
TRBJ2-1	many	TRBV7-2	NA	TGTGCCAGCAGCTTCAGGGACGCCTCCTACAATGAGCAGTTCTTC	CASSFRDASYNEQFF
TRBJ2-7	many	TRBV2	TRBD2	TGTGCCAGCAGTGAAGCGCTGTCTCTAGCGGGAAACTACGAGCAGTACTTC	CASSEALSLAGNYEQYF
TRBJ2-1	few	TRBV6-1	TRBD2	TGTGCCAGCAGACCAACCTCCGGACTAGCGGCATACAATGAGCAGTTCTTC	CASRPTSGLAAYNEQFF
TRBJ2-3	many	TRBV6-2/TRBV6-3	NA	TGTGCCAGCAGCTGGACGGGACGGGATACGCAGTATTTT	CASSWTGRDTQYF
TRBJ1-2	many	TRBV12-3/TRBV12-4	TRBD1	TGTGCCAGCAGTTTAGCCGACAGGGGGAACTATGGCTACACCTTC	CASSLADRGNYGYTF